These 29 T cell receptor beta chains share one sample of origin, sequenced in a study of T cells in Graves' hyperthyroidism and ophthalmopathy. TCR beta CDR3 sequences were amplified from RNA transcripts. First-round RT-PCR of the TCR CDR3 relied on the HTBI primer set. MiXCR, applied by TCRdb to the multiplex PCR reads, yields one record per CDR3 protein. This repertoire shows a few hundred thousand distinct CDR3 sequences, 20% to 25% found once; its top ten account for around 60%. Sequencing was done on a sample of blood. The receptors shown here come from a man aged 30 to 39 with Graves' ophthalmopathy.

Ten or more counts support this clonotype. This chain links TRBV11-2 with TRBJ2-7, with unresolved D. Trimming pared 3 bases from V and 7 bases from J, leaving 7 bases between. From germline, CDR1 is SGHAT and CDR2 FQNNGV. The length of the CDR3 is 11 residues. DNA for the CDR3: TGTGCCAGCAGCTTTGAGTGGGAGCAGTACTTC. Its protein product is CASSFEWEQYF.

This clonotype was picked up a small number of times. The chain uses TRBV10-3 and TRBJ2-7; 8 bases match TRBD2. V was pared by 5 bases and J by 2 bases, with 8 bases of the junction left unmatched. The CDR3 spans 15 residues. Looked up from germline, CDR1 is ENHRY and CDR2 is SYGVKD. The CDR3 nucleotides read TGTGCCATCAGTCCCGGGACTAGTAGGGCCTACGAGCAGTACTTC. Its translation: CAISPGTSRAYEQYF.

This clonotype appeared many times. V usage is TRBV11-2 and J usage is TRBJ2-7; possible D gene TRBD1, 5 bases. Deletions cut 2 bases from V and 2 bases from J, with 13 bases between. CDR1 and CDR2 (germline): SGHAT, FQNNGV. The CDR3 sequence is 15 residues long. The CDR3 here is CASSLRGMGTYEQYF. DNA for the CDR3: TGTGCCAGCAGCTTAAGGGGAATGGGCACCTACGAGCAGTACTTC.

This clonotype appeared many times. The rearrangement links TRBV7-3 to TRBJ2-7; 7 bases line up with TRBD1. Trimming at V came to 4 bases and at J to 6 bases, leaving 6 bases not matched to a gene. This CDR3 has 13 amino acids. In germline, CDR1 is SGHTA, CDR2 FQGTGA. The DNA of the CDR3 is TGTGCCAGCAGCTCGACAGGGACCCTCGAGCAGTACTTC. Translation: CASSSTGTLEQYF.

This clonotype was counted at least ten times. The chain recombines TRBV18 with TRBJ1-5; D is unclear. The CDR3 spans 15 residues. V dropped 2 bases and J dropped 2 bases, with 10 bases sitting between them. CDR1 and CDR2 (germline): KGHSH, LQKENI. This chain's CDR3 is CASSPSSGGNQPQHF. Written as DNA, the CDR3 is TGTGCCAGCTCACCATCCTCCGGGGGCAATCAGCCCCAGCATTTT.

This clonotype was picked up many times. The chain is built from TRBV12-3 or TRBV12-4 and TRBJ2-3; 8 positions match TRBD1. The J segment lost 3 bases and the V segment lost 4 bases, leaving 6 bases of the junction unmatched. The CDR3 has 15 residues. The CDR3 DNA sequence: TGTGCCAGCAGTTCTGCCAGGGGGCTGACAGATACGCAGTATTTT. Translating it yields CASSSARGLTDTQYF.

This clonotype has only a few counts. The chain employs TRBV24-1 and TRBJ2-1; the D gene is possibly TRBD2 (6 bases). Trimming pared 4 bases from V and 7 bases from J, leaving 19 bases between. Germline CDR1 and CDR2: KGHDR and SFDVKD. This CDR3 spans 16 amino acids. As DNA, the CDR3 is TGTGCCACCAGTGAGCGACTAGACGCCTATCAGAATGAGCAGTTCTTC. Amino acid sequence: CATSERLDAYQNEQFF.

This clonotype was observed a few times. The CDR3 protein is CASSKEGEIYGYTF. CDR3 coding DNA: TGCGCCAGCAGCAAGGAGGGGGAGATCTATGGCTACACCTTC. V and J are TRBV5-1 and TRBJ1-2; possible D gene TRBD1, 6 bases. Germline V CDR1 and CDR2: SGHRS, YFSETQ. Trimming left V 4 bases short and J 4 bases short, with 14 bases between. This CDR3 has 14 residues.

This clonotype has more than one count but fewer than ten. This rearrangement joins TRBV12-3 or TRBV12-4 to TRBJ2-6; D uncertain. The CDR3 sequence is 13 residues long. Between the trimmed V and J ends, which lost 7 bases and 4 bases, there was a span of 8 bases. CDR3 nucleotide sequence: TGTGCCAGCACTACCCCGGGGGCCAACGTCCTGACTTTC. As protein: CASTTPGANVLTF.

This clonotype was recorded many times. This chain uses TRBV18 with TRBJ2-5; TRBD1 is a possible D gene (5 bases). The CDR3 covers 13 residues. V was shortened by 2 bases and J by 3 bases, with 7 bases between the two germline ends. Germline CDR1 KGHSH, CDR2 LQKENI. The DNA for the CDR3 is TGTGCCAGCTCACCAGGCAGGGAAGAGACCCAGTACTTC. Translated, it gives CASSPGREETQYF.

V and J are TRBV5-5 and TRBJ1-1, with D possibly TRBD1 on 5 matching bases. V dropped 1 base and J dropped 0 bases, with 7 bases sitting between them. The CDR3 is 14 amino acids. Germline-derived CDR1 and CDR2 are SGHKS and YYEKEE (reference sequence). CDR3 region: CASSLPGLNTEAFF. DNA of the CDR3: TGTGCCAGCAGCTTGCCAGGGCTGAACACTGAAGCTTTCTTT.

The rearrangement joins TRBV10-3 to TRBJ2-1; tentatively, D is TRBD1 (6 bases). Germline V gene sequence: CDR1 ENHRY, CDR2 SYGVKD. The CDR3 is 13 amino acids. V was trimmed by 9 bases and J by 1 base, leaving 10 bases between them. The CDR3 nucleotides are TGTGCCATAGGAGACAGGTCCTACAATGAGCAGTTCTTC. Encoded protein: CAIGDRSYNEQFF.

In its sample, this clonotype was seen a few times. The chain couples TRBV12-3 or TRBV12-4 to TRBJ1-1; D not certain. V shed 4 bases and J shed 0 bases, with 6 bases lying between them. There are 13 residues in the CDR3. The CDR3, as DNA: TGTGCCAGCAGTTGGGGAATGAACACTGAAGCTTTCTTT. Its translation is CASSWGMNTEAFF.

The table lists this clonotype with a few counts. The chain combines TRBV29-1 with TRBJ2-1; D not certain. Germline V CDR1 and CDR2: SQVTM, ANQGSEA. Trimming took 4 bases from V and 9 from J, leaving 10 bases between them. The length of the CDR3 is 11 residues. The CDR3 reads CSVGLVGEQFF. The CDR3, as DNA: TGCAGCGTTGGGTTGGTTGGTGAGCAGTTCTTC.

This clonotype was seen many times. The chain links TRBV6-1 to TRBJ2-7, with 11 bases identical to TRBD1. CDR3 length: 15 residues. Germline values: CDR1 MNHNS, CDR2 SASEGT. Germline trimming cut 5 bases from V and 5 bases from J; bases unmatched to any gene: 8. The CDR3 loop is CASSPWTGGMNEQYF. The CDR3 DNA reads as TGTGCCAGCAGTCCCTGGACAGGGGGCATGAACGAGCAGTACTTC.

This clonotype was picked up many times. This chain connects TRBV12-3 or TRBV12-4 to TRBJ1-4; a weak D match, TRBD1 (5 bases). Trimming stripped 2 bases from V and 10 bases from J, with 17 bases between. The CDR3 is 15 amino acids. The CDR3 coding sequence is TGTGCCAGCAGTTTATCTGCAGGGATATCCGCAAAACTGTTTTTT. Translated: CASSLSAGISAKLFF.

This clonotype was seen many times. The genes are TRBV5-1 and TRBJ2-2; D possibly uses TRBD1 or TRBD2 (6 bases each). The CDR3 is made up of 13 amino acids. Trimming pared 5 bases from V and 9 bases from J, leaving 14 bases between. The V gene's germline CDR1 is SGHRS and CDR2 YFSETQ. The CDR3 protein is CASRAEGGRELFF. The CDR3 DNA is TGCGCCAGCAGAGCTGAGGGGGGCCGGGAGCTGTTTTTT.

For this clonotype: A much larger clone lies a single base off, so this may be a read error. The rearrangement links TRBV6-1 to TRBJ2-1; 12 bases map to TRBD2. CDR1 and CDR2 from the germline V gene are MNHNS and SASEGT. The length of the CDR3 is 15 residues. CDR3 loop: CASSELAGGYSEQFF. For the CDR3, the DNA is TGTGCCAGCAGTGAACTAGCGGGAGGGTACAGTGAGCAGTTCTTC.

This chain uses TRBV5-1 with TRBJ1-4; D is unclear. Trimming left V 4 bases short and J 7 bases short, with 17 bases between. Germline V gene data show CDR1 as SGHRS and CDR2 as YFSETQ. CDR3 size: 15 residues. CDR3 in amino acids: CASSPETLRCEKLFF. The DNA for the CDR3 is TGCGCCAGCAGCCCAGAGACCCTCCGTTGTGAAAAACTGTTTTTT.

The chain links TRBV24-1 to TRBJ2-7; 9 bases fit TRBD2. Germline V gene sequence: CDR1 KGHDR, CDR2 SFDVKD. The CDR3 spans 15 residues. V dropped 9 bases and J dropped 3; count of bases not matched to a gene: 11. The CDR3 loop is CATAAGGGSYYEQYF. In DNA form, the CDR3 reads TGTGCCACCGCGGCGGGGGGGGGATCATACTACGAGCAGTACTTC.

CDR3 nucleotide sequence: TGTGCCAGTAGTACGATGGACAGGGTAAGCACTGAAGCTTTCTTT. Translating gives CASSTMDRVSTEAFF. The chain carries TRBV19 and TRBJ1-1; 8 bases are shared with TRBD1. The CDR3 consists of 15 residues. Losses at the gene ends were 4 bases for V and 4 bases for J; bases not matched to a gene: 8. Germline V lookup: CDR1 LNHDA, CDR2 SQIVND (reference sequence).

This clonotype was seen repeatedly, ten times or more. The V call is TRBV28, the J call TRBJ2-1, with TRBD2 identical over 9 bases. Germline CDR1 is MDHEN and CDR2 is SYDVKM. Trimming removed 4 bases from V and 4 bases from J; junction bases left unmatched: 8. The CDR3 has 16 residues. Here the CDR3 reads CASSSPTSGNYNEQFF. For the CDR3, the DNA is TGTGCCAGCAGTTCTCCGACTAGCGGAAATTACAATGAGCAGTTCTTC.

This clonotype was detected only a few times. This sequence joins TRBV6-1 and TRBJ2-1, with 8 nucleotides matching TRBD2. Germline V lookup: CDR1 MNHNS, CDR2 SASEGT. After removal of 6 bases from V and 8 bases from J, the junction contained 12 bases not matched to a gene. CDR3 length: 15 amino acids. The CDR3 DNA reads TGTGCCAGCAGGTCTTCGGGACTAGTCAAGGATGAGCAGTTCTTC. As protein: CASRSSGLVKDEQFF.

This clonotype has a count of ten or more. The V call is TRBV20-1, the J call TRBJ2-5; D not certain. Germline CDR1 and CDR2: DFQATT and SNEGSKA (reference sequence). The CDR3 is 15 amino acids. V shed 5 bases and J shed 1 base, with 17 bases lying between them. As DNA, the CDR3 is TGCAGTGCTGGGTTCCCCCCGGGCGCCCAAGAGACCCAGTACTTC. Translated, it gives CSAGFPPGAQETQYF.

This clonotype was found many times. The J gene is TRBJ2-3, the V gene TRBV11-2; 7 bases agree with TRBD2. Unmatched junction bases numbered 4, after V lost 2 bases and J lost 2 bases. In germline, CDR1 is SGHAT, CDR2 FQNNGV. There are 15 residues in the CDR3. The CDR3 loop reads CASSLWGGDTDTQYF. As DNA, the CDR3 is TGTGCCAGCAGCTTATGGGGGGGGGACACAGATACGCAGTATTTT.

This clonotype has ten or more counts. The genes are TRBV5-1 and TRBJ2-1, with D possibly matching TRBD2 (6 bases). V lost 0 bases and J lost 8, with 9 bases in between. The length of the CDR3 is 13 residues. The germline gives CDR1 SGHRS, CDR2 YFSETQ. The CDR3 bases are TGCGCCAGCAGCTTGGCGGGAGCCGATGAGCAGTTCTTC. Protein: CASSLAGADEQFF.

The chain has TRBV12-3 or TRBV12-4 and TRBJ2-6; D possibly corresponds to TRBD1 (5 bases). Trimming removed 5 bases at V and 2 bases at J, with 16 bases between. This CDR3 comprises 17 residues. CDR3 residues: CASSPRSGNPGANVLTF. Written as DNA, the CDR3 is TGTGCCAGCAGTCCGAGATCAGGGAACCCTGGGGCCAACGTCCTGACTTTC.

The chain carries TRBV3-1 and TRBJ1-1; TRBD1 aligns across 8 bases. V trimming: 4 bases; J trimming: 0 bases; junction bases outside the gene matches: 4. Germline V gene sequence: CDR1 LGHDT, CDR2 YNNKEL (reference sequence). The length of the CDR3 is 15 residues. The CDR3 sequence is CASSRQGLMNTEAFF. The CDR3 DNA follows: TGTGCCAGCAGCCGACAGGGGCTCATGAACACTGAAGCTTTCTTT.

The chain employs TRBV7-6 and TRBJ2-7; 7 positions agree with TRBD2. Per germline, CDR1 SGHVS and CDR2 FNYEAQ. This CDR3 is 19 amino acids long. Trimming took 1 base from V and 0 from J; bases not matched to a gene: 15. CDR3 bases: TGTGCCAGCAGCTTAGAGGGTACGGGAGGAGGGCTCCTCTCCTACGAGCAGTACTTC. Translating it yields CASSLEGTGGGLLSYEQYF.